In its sample, the clone carrying this TCR beta chain was seen once. This sample was included in a study of blood T cell repertoires in COVID-19. Germline V lookup: CDR1 SGHNT, CDR2 YENEEA. This CDR3 has 16 amino acids. V was pared by 5 bases and J by 5 bases, with 6 bases of the junction left unmatched. Per the original data handling: The assay estimated nucleated cells by amplifying reference gene primers. The method was immunoSEQ multiplex PCR; TCRdb's version includes in-frame clones alone and lacks a portion of them. The D gene and trimming were derived from the DNA, and the V and J assignments and clone size from that table. Among 150,000 to 200,000 clones listed, 75% to 90% were seen once.

Sequenced input: peripheral blood. The receptor was isolated from a man aged 55-75 years with acute or convalescent COVID-19. This chain joins TRBV11-3 and TRBJ2-2, with 12 bases lining up with TRBD1. The CDR3 spells CASSRPGQGATGELFF. Here the CDR3 DNA reads TGTGCCAGCAGCCGGCCGGGACAGGGGGCAACCGGGGAGCTGTTTTTT.